The 17 T cell receptor beta chains presented below share a single source sample, sequenced in a study of T cells after yellow fever vaccination. TCRdb analysed the 5' RACE reads with MiXCR anew, one entry per CDR3 protein. The data show about 230,000 distinct CDR3 sequences, with approximately 6.7% seen just once and approximately 1% held by the top ten. The material sequenced was CD4+ T cells sorted from PBMCs, taken on the day of the yellow fever booster vaccination. The origin of the receptors is a man aged 30 to 39 who received the YFV17D yellow fever vaccine.

This chain uses TRBV5-1 with TRBJ1-1, with D perhaps TRBD1 (6 bases). The CDR3 is 18 amino acids. Germline V gene data show CDR1 as SGHRS and CDR2 as YFSETQ. The V end lost 2 bases, the J end lost 5 bases, and 25 bases lay between the germline ends. CDR3 region: CASSFPLGGGSDRTEAFF. For the CDR3, the DNA is TGCGCCAGCAGCTTCCCCCTAGGAGGGGGAAGTGATAGGACTGAAGCTTTCTTT.

There are many counts of this clonotype. V and J are TRBV5-1 and TRBJ2-2; weak D call: TRBD1 (5 bases). The germline CDR1 and CDR2 sequences are SGHRS and YFSETQ. V lost 1 base and J 6 bases, leaving 13 bases between the germline ends. The CDR3 is 15 amino acids. The CDR3 DNA follows: TGCGCCAGCAGCTTGCAACCAGGGTCCGCCGGGGAGCTGTTTTTT. This translates into CASSLQPGSAGELFF.

The chain links TRBV3-1 to TRBJ2-1, with a weak D call TRBD2 (6 bases). V lost 6 bases, J lost 4 bases, and 22 bases lay in between. Germline CDR1 reads LGHDT; CDR2 reads YNNKEL (reference sequence). CDR3 length: 17 amino acids. The CDR3 reads CASSRAQPGTGYNEQFF. For the CDR3, the DNA is TGTGCCAGCAGTCGAGCACAGCCCGGGACTGGTTACAATGAGCAGTTCTTC.

This clonotype was seen a handful of times. The genes are TRBV5-1 and TRBJ2-5, with 10 nucleotides matching TRBD2. V lost 4 bases and J lost 2; bases outside the gene matches: 8. Germline CDR1 and CDR2: SGHRS and YFSETQ. The CDR3 runs to 16 residues. The CDR3 DNA follows: TGCGCCAGCAGCCCCAGGGCGGGACTAGCGCAAGAGACCCAGTACTTC. Amino acids: CASSPRAGLAQETQYF.

On this clonotype: Germline and junction disagree at one end, which may indicate a read error. This sequence joins TRBV5-1 and TRBJ2-1; D is perhaps TRBD1 or TRBD2 (5 bases each). CDR3 length: 17 residues. Looked up from germline, CDR1 is SGHRS and CDR2 is YFSETQ. The CDR3 DNA is TGCGCCAGCAGCTTCGCCCTTCAGGGAACGGGGTACAATCAGCAGTTCTTC. Translating it yields CASSFALQGTGYNQQFF.

This clonotype has a count of ten or more. This chain joins TRBV20-1 and TRBJ2-2; TRBD2 matches 12 bases. The germline CDR1 and CDR2 sequences are DFQATT and SNEGSKA (reference sequence). J was trimmed by 7 bases and V by 7 bases; bases with no gene match: 7. The CDR3 sequence is 14 residues long. CDR3 protein: CSVTSGSQYGELFF. The DNA of the CDR3 is TGCAGTGTGACTAGCGGGAGTCAGTACGGGGAGCTGTTTTTT.

This clonotype was counted only a few times. This chain links TRBV29-1 with TRBJ2-1; D unclear. This CDR3 is 12 amino acids long. V gave up 5 bases and J gave up 2 bases, with 7 bases separating them. Per germline, CDR1 SQVTM and CDR2 ANQGSEA. This chain's CDR3 is CSVRLAYNEQFF. The CDR3 DNA sequence: TGCAGCGTTAGGCTAGCCTACAATGAGCAGTTCTTC.

The CDR3 spells CASSQALAKNIQYF. The CDR3 DNA is TGTGCCAGCAGCCAAGCCCTGGCCAAAAACATTCAGTACTTC. The chain uses TRBV3-1 and TRBJ2-4; no definite D call. Germline CDR1 reads LGHDT; CDR2 reads YNNKEL (reference sequence). This CDR3 contains 14 residues. Trimming shortened V by 1 base and J by 1 base, and 5 bases separated the two germline ends.

The sample holds a few counts of this clonotype. The rearrangement uses TRBV7-6 and TRBJ1-2; no reliable D call. The ends were cut back, 3 bases at V and 2 bases at J, with 7 bases in the middle. CDR3 length: 13 residues. Per germline, CDR1 SGHVS and CDR2 FNYEAQ. The DNA for the CDR3 is TGTGCCAGCAGCTTTTTGGGAAACTATGGCTACACCTTC. This encodes CASSFLGNYGYTF. The complete variable domain, with remaining parts taken from reference TRBV7-6 and TRBJ1-2, reads GAGVSQSPRYKVTKRGQDVALRCDPISGHVSLYWYRQALGQGPEFLTYFNYEAQQDKSGLPNDRFSAERPEGSISTLTIQRTEQRDSAMYRCASSFLGNYGYTFGSGTRLTVV.

This clonotype was seen a few times. The genes are TRBV3-1 and TRBJ2-3; possible D gene TRBD2, 6 bases. Between the trimmed V and J ends, which lost 4 bases and 6 bases, there was a span of 14 bases. CDR3 length: 14 residues. Germline V gives CDR1 LGHDT, CDR2 YNNKEL (reference sequence). The CDR3 coding sequence is TGTGCCAGCAGCCGACTAGGTACTTCGGATACGCAGTATTTT. Amino acids: CASSRLGTSDTQYF.

This clonotype was counted only a few times. V usage is TRBV10-3 and J usage is TRBJ1-3; weak D call: TRBD1 (6 bases). Germline CDR1 reads ENHRY; CDR2 reads SYGVKD. The ends were cut back, 10 bases at V and 1 base at J, with 11 bases in the middle. There are 13 residues in the CDR3. The CDR3 DNA reads as TGTGCCACGACGGACAGTTCTGGAAACACCATATATTTT. Translation gives CATTDSSGNTIYF.

This clonotype was recorded many times. The genes are TRBV20-1 and TRBJ2-1, with 7 bases lining up with TRBD2. CDR3 length: 13 amino acids. Trimming took 5 bases from V and 6 from J; bases not matched to a gene: 7. CDR1 is DFQATT and CDR2 is SNEGSKA in the germline V gene (reference sequence). CDR3 sequence: CSADGGSRNEQFF. The CDR3 DNA reads TGCAGTGCTGACGGCGGGAGTCGCAATGAGCAGTTCTTC.

The sample holds many counts of this clonotype. V usage is TRBV28 and J usage is TRBJ2-1; 8 bases map to TRBD2. J gave up 5 bases and V 4 bases, and 7 bases lay outside the gene matches. Germline V CDR1 and CDR2: MDHEN, SYDVKM. This CDR3 is built from 15 residues. The DNA of the CDR3 is TGTGCCAGCAGTTCCCAGCGGGAGAAGAACAATGAGCAGTTCTTC. Translating it yields CASSSQREKNNEQFF. The variable domain in full, completed from reference TRBV28 and TRBJ2-1, reads DVKVTQSSRYLVKRTGEKVFLECVQDMDHENMFWYRQDPGLGLRLIYFSYDVKMKEKGDIPEGYSVSREKKERFSLILESASTNQTSMYLCASSSQREKNNEQFFGPGTRLTVL.

This clonotype was seen more than once but under ten times. CDR3 DNA: TGCAGTGCTAGAGAAAAGGGGGTTTCGCCCCAGCATTTT. Amino acid sequence: CSAREKGVSPQHF. J is TRBJ1-5 and V is TRBV20-1, with a tentative D call TRBD1 (6 bases). This CDR3 is built from 13 residues. CDR1 and CDR2 (germline): DFQATT, SNEGSKA (reference sequence). Trimming took off 0 bases at V and 9 bases at J, with 12 bases between the two ends.

This clonotype came up many times. The chain has TRBV5-1 and TRBJ2-7; possibly TRBD2 for D (6 bases). With 5 bases removed from V and 7 bases from J, the gap between germline ends came to 19 bases. CDR1 SGHRS and CDR2 YFSETQ come from the germline V gene. The CDR3 runs to 14 residues. The CDR3 spells CASRTGTGLGEQYF. The CDR3 nucleotides are TGCGCCAGCAGGACCGGGACTGGGTTAGGGGAGCAGTACTTC.

This clonotype was observed at least ten times. The CDR3 bases are TGTGCCAGCACCGGCACCCCGGGACTAGCGGAATCTACGCAGTATTTT. It is translated as CASTGTPGLAESTQYF. This chain uses TRBV6-2 or TRBV6-3 with TRBJ2-3; 11 bases are a match to TRBD2. Trimming cost V 7 bases and J 8 bases; bases outside gene matches: 14. CDR3 length: 16 amino acids. The germline V gene has CDR1 MNHEY and CDR2 SVGEGT.

This clonotype has at least ten counts. This rearrangement joins TRBV5-1 to TRBJ2-5; TRBD1 matches at 8 bases. V lost 2 bases and J lost 2; bases outside the gene matches: 5. Germline CDR1 is SGHRS and CDR2 is YFSETQ. The CDR3 has 15 residues. CDR3 bases: TGCGCCAGCAGCTTCGGGACAGGTCCTCAAGAGACCCAGTACTTC. Its translation is CASSFGTGPQETQYF. Drawing the rest from reference TRBV5-1 and TRBJ2-5, the complete variable domain is KAGVTQTPRYLIKTRGQQVTLSCSPISGHRSVSWYQQTPGQGLQFLFEYFSETQRNKGNFPGRFSGRQFSNSRSEMNVSTLELGDSALYLCASSFGTGPQETQYFGPGTRLLVL.